This record concerns one T cell receptor (beta chain) sequence. What it binds is unknown. TCRdb analysed the 5' RACE reads with MiXCR anew, one entry per CDR3 protein. The sample lists about 340,000 distinct CDR3 sequences; 3.5% to 4.5% were seen once. Trimming removed 0 bases from V and 2 bases from J, with 8 bases in between. This CDR3 has 15 amino acids. Per germline, CDR1 LGHNA and CDR2 YSLEER. These data originate in a study of T cells after yellow fever vaccination. Study-wide context: In the case of low-cell-number fractions, SMART-Seq v4 Ultra Low Input was used for preparation. Points from the study as a whole: Among primary-vaccination clones, most reappeared after the booster, at 96% for CD4 and 88% for CD8. Secondary responses were weaker yet peaked faster, day 5 versus 15.

The material sequenced was PBMCs, taken 5 days after the yellow fever booster vaccination. This clonotype was obtained from a man aged 18 to 29 who received the YFV17D yellow fever vaccine. This sequence joins TRBV4-3 and TRBJ1-5; D uncertain. The CDR3 sequence: CASSQDYGGNQPQHF. The CDR3 nucleotides are TGCGCCAGCAGCCAAGATTACGGGGGCAATCAGCCCCAGCATTTT.